The 5 T cell receptor beta chains below all came from one sample that was sequenced in a study of OX40 agonist ivuxolimab in advanced cancers. Measured with immunoSEQ multiplex PCR; TCRdb has only the in-frame clones, and not every one. The sample yields some 83,000 clones, about 93% seen once. The sample was CD4+ or CD8+ T cells sorted from blood, taken in a trial of the OX40 agonist ivuxolimab. All receptors come from an adult with an advanced solid tumor such as melanoma, head and neck, liver or kidney cancer.

In its sample, this clone ranks as medium-sized. Other DNA sequences in this sample translate to the same CDR3. The chain employs TRBV5-4 and TRBJ2-2, with 8 bases that match TRBD2. This CDR3 has 16 residues. After removal of 0 bases from V and 11 bases from J, the junction contained 12 bases not matched to a gene. Germline CDR1 and CDR2: SGHNT and YYREEE (reference sequence). The CDR3 nucleotides are TGTGCCAGCAGCTTGGAATCAGGCACTAGCGGTCCTGAGCTGTTTTTT. This codes for CASSLESGTSGPELFF.

The rearrangement uses TRBV15 and TRBJ1-4, with D hard to call. Germline V gives CDR1 LNHNV, CDR2 YYDKDF (reference sequence). This CDR3 is built from 15 residues. V lost 1 base and J 8 bases, leaving 14 bases between the germline ends. Here the CDR3 reads CATSRVTSLEEKLFF. The CDR3 DNA reads TGTGCCACCAGCAGAGTAACATCCTTGGAGGAAAAACTGTTTTTT.

This clone was seen once. V and J are TRBV11-3 and TRBJ2-3; D gene ambiguous. Germline V lookup: CDR1 SGHNT, CDR2 YENEEA. With 5 bases removed from V and 2 bases from J, the gap between germline ends came to 14 bases. The CDR3 has 15 amino acids. The CDR3 spells CASSKDGLLTDTQYF. CDR3 nucleotide sequence: TGTGCCAGCAGCAAGGACGGTCTACTCACAGATACGCAGTATTTT.

This clone was seen once. The J gene is TRBJ2-3, the V gene TRBV4-3, with 7 positions matching TRBD1. The CDR3 is made up of 16 amino acids. V lost 6 bases to trimming and J lost 0 bases; unmatched junction nucleotides: 9. Germline assignment: CDR1 LGHNA and CDR2 YSLEER. This CDR3 is CASSGETGSSTDTQYF. The CDR3 bases are TGCGCCAGCAGTGGGGAGACAGGGTCTAGCACAGATACGCAGTATTTT.

V is TRBV5-1 and J is TRBJ2-7, with 8 bases lining up with TRBD1. Trimming at V came to 1 base and at J to 7 bases, leaving 7 bases not matched to a gene. The CDR3 has 14 amino acids. Germline assignment: CDR1 SGHRS and CDR2 YFSETQ. The CDR3 region is CASSLRRQGIEQYF. The CDR3 DNA reads as TGCGCCAGCAGCTTGCGCCGACAGGGGATAGAGCAGTACTTC.